This T cell receptor beta chain was observed in a study of T cells after posttransplantation cyclophosphamide (dated by TCRdb to the mid-2010s). In terms of the full investigation: Using TRB sequencing, the study followed how the T cell repertoire reconstituted after myeloablative bone marrow transplantation in which posttransplantation cyclophosphamide served as GVHD prophylaxis. Antigen receptor sequencing covered samples from approximately 38 PTCy-treated patients and 16 of their related bone marrow donors. Blood from every one of the 30 to 35 PTCy patients who had 1-year posttransplant specimens underwent TRB sequencing. TRB sequencing was also done on up to about 3 additional blood samples from 2 to 5.2 years after transplant in 3 patients, and on pretransplant blood from several patients. Because TRA and TRB clonality correlated tightly in several samples, later TCR analyses were limited to TRB. Public TRB sequences were searched against a database of over 3,500 sequences associated with responses to pathogens, tumor antigens, self-antigens and alloantigens.

What the research found in general, with its limitations: Across about 40 patients, TRB clonality was highly associated with recipient CMV seropositivity and CMV reactivation, and diversity in PTCy patients was similar to diversity in CNI/methotrexate controls. At 1-2 months, donor-recipient similarity was low but rose over the first year, and the later blood repertoires were often dominated by donor CD8+ memory clones. The TRB repertoires of T cells infiltrating skin or GI tract showed only limited overlap with the TRB repertoires of T cells in blood.

The junction carries 9 bases between V and J, which are trimmed by 9 bases and 4 bases respectively. There are 11 amino acids in the CDR3, from cysteine to phenylalanine inclusive. Just the 33-base CDR3 DNA is kept, in frame starting at base 1. From the germline V gene, CDR1 is SGHRS and CDR2 is YFSETQ. There are many counts of this clone. Its antigen is still unknown. Base qualities are missing; no much larger clone stands one base away. This specimen's treatment or condition label, interpreted: high-dose cyclophosphamide on days +3 and +4 as single-agent GVHD prophylaxis. Busulfan and fludarabine conditioning, a related or unrelated marrow graft, and cyclophosphamide on days +3 and +4 were given to PTCy patients. The PTCy-treated patients were drawn from a prospective, multi-institutional clinical trial. Peripheral blood and bone marrow mononuclear cells were isolated by Ficoll-Hypaque density centrifugation and were cryopreserved.

Genomic DNA was used for TRB sequencing, which was performed with the immunoSEQ assay at survey resolution or with the hsTCRB kit. The published analysis was carried out like this. The immunoSEQ software handled the initial read processing, while the LymphoSeq R package was used for the repertoire analyses. Clonality was computed as 1 minus normalized Shannon entropy; Gini coefficient was also calculated for each TRB dataset. Phenotypes of unsorted samples were inferred by mapping TRB sequences from sorted subsets of the recipient or donor onto the same recipient's unsorted samples. TCRdb holds this immuneACCESS table with in-frame rearrangements only. Some clones are missing; in checked studies, unresolved V genes explain under half, and the rest has no known cause. That table is the source of V, J and clone size, and D and trimming were worked out from the DNA. The data for this sample show 14,000 or so clones, each detected more than once. The top ten clonotypes cover approximately 22% of the sample.

The TCR sequence derives from a female patient between 40 and 50 years old who received an allogeneic stem cell transplant from a related donor, was CMV-positive, and had no GVHD. After a transplant, some T cells may be the graft donor's own cells. The source material was PBMCs, sampled 950 to 1,200 days after allogeneic stem cell transplant with posttransplant cyclophosphamide. Recombination linked TRBV5-1 to TRBJ2-3; no D gene call is confident. Read as DNA, the sequence is TGCGCCACCTCGGTTGCAGATACGCAGTATTTT. Its translation reads: CATSVADTQYF.